This section outlines one T cell receptor (beta chain) sequence together with its context. Its specificity is not known. 13 Jbeta primers and 60 Vbeta primers were used for the PCR. Only in-frame clones appear in the TCRdb table, and some are missing; sequencing was by immunoSEQ multiplex PCR. The sample yields roughly 130,000 clones, roughly 78% seen once. Those who donated were healthy bone marrow donors. The sample is drawn from a study of cytomegalovirus exposure and HLA in healthy donors. Germline CDR1 LNHDA, CDR2 SQIVND (reference sequence). This CDR3 comprises 18 residues. After removal of 7 bases from V and 2 bases from J, the junction contained 19 bases not matched to a gene. Overall study findings and caveats: Versus the roughly 640-donor mean, an Asian-associated ancestry cluster reportedly showed fewer N-insertions in a later analysis. Despite most TCR sequences being rare, some public TCRs occurred in many donors.

The sequenced material came from PBMCs. The source is a man younger than 45 in good health and CMV-seronegative. The chain carries TRBV19 and TRBJ2-7, with TRBD1 matching 8 bases. The CDR3 region is CASTPGIQGGIRTYEQYF. In DNA form, the CDR3 reads TGTGCCAGTACCCCAGGAATACAGGGGGGTATCAGGACCTACGAGCAGTACTTC.